Detailed here is one T cell receptor (beta chain). Its matching antigen is unknown. The study ran its PCR with 60 Vbeta and 13 Jbeta primers. The data were produced by immunoSEQ multiplex PCR, yet TCRdb's version contains in-frame clones alone and is incomplete. The table records about 130,000 clones, under 80% of them present only once. The record originates from a study of cytomegalovirus exposure and HLA in healthy donors. This CDR3 comprises 13 residues. Trimming took 8 bases from V and 0 from J, leaving 10 bases between them. Germline assignment: CDR1 SNHLY and CDR2 FYNNEI. Findings and limits, study-wide: Most of the TCR beta V segments (in an earlier analysis) were productive either about 90% or about 30% of the time. Rarity held for most TCR sequences, but there were some public TCRs that occurred in many donors. Cytomegalovirus association was listed for roughly 160 TCR beta chains. Trimming of TCR beta V- and J-genes showed a link, identified in a later analysis, to a missense DCLRE1C variant.

The chain joins TRBV2 to TRBJ1-1, with D possibly TRBD1 on 6 matching bases. This TCR came from a man aged 18 to 30 in good health and CMV-seropositive. Sequenced: PBMCs. CDR3 in amino acids: CASRRGMNTEAFF. CDR3 coding DNA: TGTGCCAGCCGCAGGGGCATGAACACTGAAGCTTTCTTT.